The clone carrying this T cell receptor beta chain came up many times. Its antigen is as yet unknown. The CDR3 sequence is 14 residues long. J was trimmed by 7 bases and V by 6 bases; bases with no gene match: 4. CDR1 is MNHNS, CDR2 SASEGT, per germline. This entry is derived from a study of CD8+CD57+ T cells in acquired aplastic anemia. Study-wide findings and caveats: Significance was not reached for CD8+ Simpson's diversity between patients and controls. Patients and controls shared approximately 30 CD8+ CDR3 sequences.

Both TCR beta VDJ combination and CDR3 sequence profiling were carried out. Genomic DNA was the template for this profiling. MiXCR, applied by TCRdb to the reads, yields one record per CDR3 protein. Of 190,000 or so distinct CDR3 sequences listed, roughly half are singletons. Patients included in sequencing had previously demonstrated CD8+CD57+ cell expansion by flow cytometry. Severe acquired aplastic anemia was present in all patients. V and J are TRBV6-1 and TRBJ2-1; 12 bases line up with TRBD2. The clonotype comes from a human donor with aplastic anemia. Sequenced input: sorted CD4+, CD8+, or CD8+CD57+ T cells (not recorded which) from PBMCs. The CDR3 region is CASRLGLAGNEQFF. DNA for the CDR3: TGTGCCAGCAGACTCGGACTAGCGGGGAATGAGCAGTTCTTC.